One and the same sample provided the 10 T cell receptor beta chains below, sequenced in a study of graft-versus-host responses after intestinal transplantation. Their specific antigens are unknown. Assay: immunoSEQ multiplex PCR; the TCRdb copy retains only in-frame clones and omits some. The repertoire has about 86,000 clones, 88% of them found once; the top ten carry 0.28%. The sample consisted of unstimulated CD4+ T cells sorted from spleen or lymph node cells, taken before transplant. The origin of the receptors is a human donor who was the organ donor for an intestinal transplant.

This sequence joins TRBV7-3 and TRBJ2-7; tentatively, D is TRBD2 (6 bases). The CDR3 runs to 13 residues. V shed 2 bases and J shed 5 bases, with 10 bases lying between them. CDR1 SGHTA and CDR2 FQGTGA come from the germline V gene. The DNA of the CDR3 is TGTGCCAGCAGCTTAGGGGGGATCGACGAGCAGTACTTC. Translating it yields CASSLGGIDEQYF.

A single count supports this clone. V is TRBV6-5 and J is TRBJ2-5; 9 nucleotides match TRBD2. V shed 8 bases, J shed 5 bases, and the junction held 6 bases outside the gene matches. The CDR3 has 13 residues. CDR1 MNHEY and CDR2 SVGAGI come from the germline V gene. The CDR3 nucleotides are TGTGCCAGCTCCAGCGGGGGGCGGGAGACCCAGTACTTC. Translation: CASSSGGRETQYF.

The table lists this clone with a few counts. The gene calls are TRBV4-1 and TRBJ2-2; 8 bases are shared with TRBD1. Germline CDR1 is MGHRA and CDR2 is YSYEKL. J lost 4 bases, V lost 4 bases, and 14 bases had no gene match. There are 18 residues in the CDR3. The CDR3 spells CASSRRGLTGESTGELFF. The DNA of the CDR3 is TGCGCCAGCAGCCGGAGGGGCTTGACAGGGGAATCCACCGGGGAGCTGTTTTTT.

This sequence joins TRBV9 and TRBJ2-1, with 10 bases matching TRBD2. The germline CDR1 and CDR2 sequences are SGDLS and YYNGEE. The length of the CDR3 is 15 residues. J gave up 7 bases and V 2 bases, and 6 bases lay outside the gene matches. CDR3: CASSVVALAGNEQFF. The CDR3 DNA reads TGTGCCAGCAGCGTCGTAGCACTAGCGGGGAATGAGCAGTTCTTC.

In this sample, this clone turned up once. The CDR3 DNA is TGTGCCAGCAGTTTCAGGACACGCGTAGGGTACGAGCAGTACTTC. Translating gives CASSFRTRVGYEQYF. The genes are TRBV6-5 and TRBJ2-7; D might be TRBD1 (5 bases). The germline CDR1 and CDR2 sequences are MNHEY and SVGAGI. V gave up 4 bases and J gave up 4 bases, with 17 bases separating them. The length of the CDR3 is 15 residues.

This chain links TRBV7-3 with TRBJ1-2, with a weak D call TRBD1 (5 bases). Trimming stripped 2 bases from V and 6 bases from J, with 13 bases between. Per the germline V gene, CDR1 is SGHTA and CDR2 is FQGTGA. The CDR3 runs 14 residues. The CDR3 DNA reads as TGTGCCAGCAGCTTAGCTGCAGGGATCGATGGCTACACCTTC. Its protein product is CASSLAAGIDGYTF.

The V gene is TRBV7-3, the J gene TRBJ2-2; maybe TRBD2 (5 bases). Germline CDR1 reads SGHTA; CDR2 reads FQGTGA. Trimming took off 2 bases at V and 5 bases at J, with 12 bases between the two ends. The CDR3 spans 15 residues. The CDR3 loop reads CASSLVRGGTGELFF. For the CDR3, the DNA is TGTGCCAGCAGCTTAGTACGGGGTGGGACCGGGGAGCTGTTTTTT.

The chain combines TRBV13 with TRBJ2-3; D unclear. V lost 5 bases and J lost 0, with 3 bases in between. The V gene's germline CDR1 is PRHDT and CDR2 FYEKMQ (reference sequence). CDR3 length: 12 residues. CDR3 nucleotides: TGTGCCAGCAGCCAAAGCACAGATACGCAGTATTTT. Protein: CASSQSTDTQYF.

V usage is TRBV6-5 and J usage is TRBJ1-2; 7 nucleotides align to TRBD1. CDR3 length: 16 amino acids. The trim removed 4 bases at V and 8 bases at J, leaving 16 bases unmatched. CDR1 is MNHEY, CDR2 SVGAGI, per germline. The CDR3 here is CASSSFRSHRTGGYTF. The CDR3 region has the DNA TGTGCCAGCAGTTCGTTCCGGTCACATAGGACAGGAGGCTACACCTTC.

The chain uses TRBV5-1 and TRBJ2-5; 8 bases align to TRBD1. This CDR3 contains 12 residues. Per the germline V gene, CDR1 is SGHRS and CDR2 is YFSETQ. The ends lost 6 bases at V and 7 bases at J; junction bases unmatched: 5. The CDR3 DNA sequence: TGCGCCAGCATAGAAGGACAGGGGACCCAGTACTTC. It translates to CASIEGQGTQYF.